The entry that follows covers one T cell receptor beta chain sequence. Its antigen remains undetermined. Base qualities are not recorded, but no much larger clone differs from it by a single base. For sequencing, an Illumina NovaSeq 6000 was employed. Using 5'RACE with constant-segment primers, TCRalpha and TCRbeta cDNA libraries were constructed, with sample barcodes and unique molecular identifiers added in the process. Trizol reagent was used to extract RNA from every sample. The libraries were amplified in two PCR steps, and the second step added a second sample barcode and Illumina TruSeq adapters. Sequencing of libraries was performed on an Illumina NovaSeq with 2 x 150 bp paired-end reads. As for how the authors treated the data: With migec v1.2.7, reads were demultiplexed and then collapsed into UMI-guided consensus sequences. With mixcr v2.1.11, UMI consensuses were aligned to TRA and TRB V and J templates and assembled into clonotypes. A clonotype was counted as expanded or contracted only when both edgeR and NoisET called the clonotype significant, with the noise models trained on biological replicates. edgeR calls used a false discovery rate-adjusted p below 0.01 and a log2 fold-change threshold of 1. As an exploratory analysis of dynamics, max-normalized trajectories of the 1000 most abundant clonotypes were examined with PCA combined with hierarchical clustering. The CD4 or CD8 phenotype of responding clones was assigned using the separately sequenced CD4+ and CD8+ repertoires. The raw public reads went through TCRdb reprocessing: fastp at Q25, MiXCR clone calling, in-frame beta chains kept. Every distinct CDR3 protein forms one entry, paired with its most common genes and DNA. These V and J calls are TCRdb output, not the study's own analysis. The sample has roughly 340,000 distinct CDR3 sequences on record, less than 25% of them singletons. The ten most abundant clones make up around 23% of the sample.

The source of the sample is a study of T-cell memory formation after mild COVID-19 (dated by TCRdb to the early 2020s). With respect to the entire study: TCR sequence clusters from the two donors were found to be largely donor specific. The cohort was made up of two young adult volunteers, one female and one male, who were previously healthy. In two donors, T-cell clones that expanded and contracted after mild COVID-19 were tracked by sequencing TCRalpha and TCRbeta repertoires over time. Paper-wide results and their limitations: Some responding clones were detected in pre-infection memory, suggesting pre-existing cross-reactive memory T cells joined the SARS-CoV-2 response. Contracting CD4+ clones were located mainly in the CM and EM memory subsets, whereas CD8+ clones were found to be enriched in EMRA. Clones contracting from day 15 to 85 had balanced CD4/CD8 phenotypes, while a second wave expanding from day 15 to 37 was biased towards CD4+. The second-wave clones that peaked on day 37 were not confirmed to be SARS-CoV-2 specific. The study covered only two mild cases, and larger cohorts including severe cases with pre-infection samples were considered necessary.

Ficoll-Paque density gradient centrifugation was the method used to isolate PBMCs. From its cysteine to its phenylalanine, the CDR3 spans 14 amino acids. Only the CDR3 DNA stays, 42 bases, in frame from base 1. Between the V and J ends, shortened by 2 bases and 4 bases respectively, the junction contains 12 bases. CDR1 and CDR2 (DFQATT, SNEGSKA) derive from the germline V gene (reference sequence). Sequencing used PBMCs or a T cell subset sorted from them (not recorded which). The V and J genes are TRBV20-1 and TRBJ2-1, and possibly TRBD2, on 5 matching bases. The sequence was obtained from a man between 18 and 29 years old who had mild COVID-19 (a few samples of this study predate the infection). The sample titles of this study are shuffled in the database, so cell type and time point are left out; the donor was told from shared clones. In nucleotides, the sequence is TGCAGTGCTAGAATGACGGGGTATTACAATGAGCAGTTCTTC. The resulting protein is CSARMTGYYNEQFF.